Below are 13 T cell receptor beta chains sequenced from a single sample in a study of shared clonotypes between healthy human individuals. Profiled with immunoSEQ multiplex PCR; TCRdb holds only in-frame clones, not every one. The table includes hundreds of thousands of clones, about 95% detected once. CD45RO-negative, CCR7-selected cells formed the naive CD8 fraction, which excluded terminally differentiated effector memory CD45RA+ cells. The sample was naive CD8+ T cells sorted from blood. These receptors were taken from a woman aged 25 to 39 in good health.

This clone appeared once. The CDR3: CASSLAAGRGDGYTF. For the CDR3, the DNA is TGTGCCAGCAGCTTGGCCGCGGGGAGGGGTGATGGCTACACCTTC. The rearrangement joins TRBV5-8 to TRBJ1-2, with TRBD1 as a possible D gene (5 bases). This CDR3 region has 15 residues. Germline V gene lookup returns CDR1 SGHTS and CDR2 YDEGEE. V dropped 0 bases and J dropped 6 bases, with 15 bases sitting between them. The full variable domain, in which reference TRBV5-8 and TRBJ1-2 provide the parts outside the CDR3, is EAGVTQSPTHLIKTRGQQATLRCSPISGHTSVYWYQQALGLGLQFLLWYDEGEERNRGNFPPRFSGRQFPNYSSELNVNALELEDSALYLCASSLAAGRGDGYTFGSGTRLTVV.

This sequence joins TRBV19 and TRBJ2-1; unclear D gene. The germline V gene has CDR1 LNHDA and CDR2 SQIVND (reference sequence). V was cut by 3 bases and J by 11 bases, with 8 bases left in between. This CDR3 has 11 amino acids. The CDR3: CASSIGYQQFF. CDR3 bases: TGTGCCAGTAGTATCGGGTATCAGCAGTTCTTC.

The chain uses TRBV10-3 and TRBJ2-7; 12 nucleotides agree with TRBD2. There are 16 residues in the CDR3. The junction had 6 bases not matched to a gene; V was cut back by 3 bases and J by 3 bases. Germline V gene data show CDR1 as ENHRY and CDR2 as SYGVKD. In DNA form, the CDR3 reads TGTGCCATCAGTGATCCGCAGACTAGCGGGAGCTACGAGCAGTACTTC. Translation: CAISDPQTSGSYEQYF.

J is TRBJ2-4 and V is TRBV21-1; the table names TRBD2, a call not compared with the DNA. TRBV21-1 is assigned pseudogene status. CDR3 size: 16 residues. The CDR3 reads CASSKGEGRGKNIQYF. The DNA of the CDR3 is TGTGCCAGCAGCAAAGGGGAGGGCAGGGGCAAAAACATTCAGTACTTC.

The chain has TRBV27 and TRBJ1-2; 8 bases line up with TRBD1. After removal of 5 bases from V and 7 bases from J, the junction contained 12 bases not matched to a gene. CDR3 length: 15 residues. CDR1 MNHEY and CDR2 SMNVEV come from the germline V gene (reference sequence). CDR3 coding DNA: TGTGCCAGCAGTCCTGAAGGACAGGGAGCGTCTGGCTACACCTTC. Its protein product is CASSPEGQGASGYTF.

CDR3 in amino acids: CASSLLTGASSYEQYF. As DNA, the CDR3 is TGTGCCAGCAGCTTACTTACAGGGGCTAGCTCCTACGAGCAGTACTTC. The chain employs TRBV7-9 and TRBJ2-7; 7 bases fit TRBD1. The trim removed 2 bases at V and 0 bases at J, leaving 7 bases unmatched. The CDR3 runs 16 residues. Germline lookup yields CDR1 SEHNR and CDR2 FQNEAQ (reference sequence).

CDR3 loop: CACDEGLGNSPLHF. In DNA, the CDR3 is TGTGCCTGCGACGAGGGGCTCGGTAATTCACCCCTCCACTTT. The V and J genes are TRBV30 and TRBJ1-6; weak D call: TRBD1 (5 bases). V lost 6 bases, J lost 6 bases, and 15 bases lay in between. Per germline, CDR1 GTSNPN and CDR2 SVGIG (reference sequence). The CDR3 consists of 14 residues.

Regarding this clone: Within the sample, other DNA sequences also encode this same CDR3. CDR3 in amino acids: CASGPGTSGKETQYF. DNA for the CDR3: TGTGCCAGCGGACCCGGGACTAGCGGAAAAGAGACCCAGTACTTC. This chain connects TRBV27 to TRBJ2-5; 11 bases are a match to TRBD2. CDR3 length: 15 amino acids. Germline assignment: CDR1 MNHEY and CDR2 SMNVEV (reference sequence). J lost 3 bases, V lost 8 bases, and 8 bases had no gene match.

The chain recombines TRBV7-9 with TRBJ2-5; 7 nucleotides agree with TRBD1. Unmatched junction bases numbered 10, after V lost 3 bases and J lost 0 bases. This CDR3 has 17 amino acids. Germline-derived CDR1 and CDR2 are SEHNR and FQNEAQ (reference sequence). The CDR3 DNA is TGTGCCAGCAGCTTTGGGCTAGGGGGCATGTACCAAGAGACCCAGTACTTC. This codes for CASSFGLGGMYQETQYF.

The chain joins TRBV5-6 to TRBJ2-1; D gene uncertain. The germline V gene has CDR1 SGHDT and CDR2 YYEEEE. This CDR3 is 12 amino acids long. V dropped 0 bases and J dropped 6 bases, with 4 bases sitting between them. CDR3: CASSLDSNEQFF. CDR3 coding DNA: TGTGCCAGCAGCTTGGACTCCAATGAGCAGTTCTTC.

The gene calls are TRBV28 and TRBJ1-2, with a tentative D call TRBD1 (5 bases). From germline, CDR1 is MDHEN and CDR2 SYDVKM. The CDR3 consists of 13 residues. With 7 bases removed from V and 6 bases from J, the gap between germline ends came to 15 bases. This CDR3 is CASTTGQWNGYTF. The DNA for the CDR3 is TGTGCCAGCACCACCGGACAATGGAATGGCTACACCTTC.

The rearrangement joins TRBV27 to TRBJ2-7; TRBD1 agrees at 7 bases. Unmatched junction bases numbered 3, after V lost 4 bases and J lost 6 bases. The length of the CDR3 is 12 residues. Germline CDR1 is MNHEY and CDR2 is SMNVEV (reference sequence). CDR3 in DNA: TGTGCCAGCAGTTCGACAGGGCTCGAGCAGTACTTC. Its translation: CASSSTGLEQYF.

This clone was detected only once. This chain links TRBV6-6 with TRBJ2-7; 7 bases line up with TRBD1. J lost 2 bases, V lost 4 bases, and 8 bases had no gene match. The germline gives CDR1 MNHNY, CDR2 SVGAGI (reference sequence). The CDR3 extends over 15 amino acids. This CDR3 is CASSSGLRGPYEQYF. In nucleotides, the CDR3 is TGTGCCAGCAGTTCGGGATTGAGGGGGCCCTACGAGCAGTACTTC.